This record concerns one T cell receptor (beta chain) sequence. Its specificity is not known. This sample was taken from a study of OX40 agonist ivuxolimab in advanced cancers. The V gene end was trimmed by 2 bases and the J gene end by 0 bases; junction bases not matched to a gene: 2. Germline CDR1 is MNHNS and CDR2 is SASEGT. The CDR3 has 15 residues. Study-wide findings and caveats: In the 0.1 to 3.0 mg/kg range, CD4+ and CD8+ blood T cells had expanded clonally by week 6.

Here immunoSEQ multiplex PCR was the method, and the copy in TCRdb shows in-frame clones only, minus some. The sample includes approximately 45,000 clones, around four fifths of them seen just once. The receptor was derived from an adult with an advanced solid tumor such as melanoma, head and neck, liver or kidney cancer. The chain joins TRBV6-1 to TRBJ2-3, with 7 bases that match TRBD1. The sample here was CD4+ or CD8+ T cells sorted from blood, taken in a trial of the OX40 agonist ivuxolimab. CDR3 loop: CASSEPGQSTDTQYF. CDR3 DNA: TGTGCCAGCAGTGAACCGGGACAGAGCACAGATACGCAGTATTTT.